This TCR beta chain emerged from a study of response to subunit inactivated influenza vaccine. Study-wide points: That few new T cells are recruited by each seasonal influenza vaccination was the authors' suggestion.

Concerning this clonotype itself: Its antigen is currently unknown.

TCRdb redid the calling of the RT-PCR reads with MiXCR, one entry per CDR3 protein. The sample contains around 490,000 distinct CDR3 sequences, about 7.6% of which appear only once. This clonotype was sampled from a man aged 45 to 75 who received an inactivated influenza vaccine. Here the sequenced sample was PBMCs from blood, taken roughly 24 months after vaccination.

CDR3 in DNA: TGTGCCAGCAGCCGCCTGGGAACAGGGGTGGCCTACGAGCAGTACTTC. Amino acid sequence: CASSRLGTGVAYEQYF. The chain has TRBV28 and TRBJ2-7, with TRBD1 matching 7 bases. V lost 6 bases to trimming and J lost 2 bases; unmatched junction nucleotides: 13. Germline lookup yields CDR1 MDHEN and CDR2 SYDVKM. This CDR3 has 16 residues.